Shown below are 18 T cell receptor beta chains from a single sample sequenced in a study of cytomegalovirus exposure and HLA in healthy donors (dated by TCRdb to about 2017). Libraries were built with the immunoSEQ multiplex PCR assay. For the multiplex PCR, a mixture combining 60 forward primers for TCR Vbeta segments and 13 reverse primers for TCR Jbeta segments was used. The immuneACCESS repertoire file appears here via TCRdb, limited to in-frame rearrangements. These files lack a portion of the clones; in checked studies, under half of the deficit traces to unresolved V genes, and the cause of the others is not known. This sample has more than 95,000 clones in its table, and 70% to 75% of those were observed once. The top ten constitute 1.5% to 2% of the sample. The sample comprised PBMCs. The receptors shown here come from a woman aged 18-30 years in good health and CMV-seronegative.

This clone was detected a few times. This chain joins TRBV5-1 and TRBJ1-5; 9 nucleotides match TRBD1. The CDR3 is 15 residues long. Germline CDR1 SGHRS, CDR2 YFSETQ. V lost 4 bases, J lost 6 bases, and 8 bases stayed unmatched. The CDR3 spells CASSLGDRDGQPQHF. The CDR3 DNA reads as TGCGCCAGCAGCCTGGGGGACAGGGATGGTCAGCCCCAGCATTTT.

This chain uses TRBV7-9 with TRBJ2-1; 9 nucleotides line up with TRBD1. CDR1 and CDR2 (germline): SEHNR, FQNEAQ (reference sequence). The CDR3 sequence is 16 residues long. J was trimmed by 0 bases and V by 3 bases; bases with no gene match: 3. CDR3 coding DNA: TGTGCCAGCAGCTTCGGACAGGGGCCCTCCTACAATGAGCAGTTCTTC. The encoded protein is CASSFGQGPSYNEQFF.

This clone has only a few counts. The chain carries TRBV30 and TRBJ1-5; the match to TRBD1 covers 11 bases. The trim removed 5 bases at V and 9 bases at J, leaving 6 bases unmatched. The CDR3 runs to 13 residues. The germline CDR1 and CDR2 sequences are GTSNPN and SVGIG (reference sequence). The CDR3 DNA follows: TGTGCCTGGGCTAGGGACAGGGGGTGGCCCCAGCATTTT. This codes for CAWARDRGWPQHF.

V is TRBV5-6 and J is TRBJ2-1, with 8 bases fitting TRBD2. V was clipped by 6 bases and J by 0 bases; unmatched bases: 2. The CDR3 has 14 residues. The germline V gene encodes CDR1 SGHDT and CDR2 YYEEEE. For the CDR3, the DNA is TGTGCCAGCACCCGGGGGGGCTCCTACAATGAGCAGTTCTTC. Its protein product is CASTRGGSYNEQFF.

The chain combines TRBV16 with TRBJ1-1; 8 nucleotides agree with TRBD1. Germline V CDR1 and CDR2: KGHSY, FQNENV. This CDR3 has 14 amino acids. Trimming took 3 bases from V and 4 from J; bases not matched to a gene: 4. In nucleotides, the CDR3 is TGTGCCAGCAGCCAGACAGGGGTGGTCACTGAAGCTTTCTTT. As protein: CASSQTGVVTEAFF.

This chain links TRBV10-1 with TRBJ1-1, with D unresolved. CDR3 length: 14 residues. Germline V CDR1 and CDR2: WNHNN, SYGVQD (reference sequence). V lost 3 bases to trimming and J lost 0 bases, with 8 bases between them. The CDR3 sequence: CASSEPGMNTEAFF. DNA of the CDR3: TGCGCCAGCAGTGAACCGGGGATGAACACTGAAGCTTTCTTT.

This chain's CDR3 is CSVAAWSSYNEQFF. DNA of the CDR3: TGCAGCGTTGCAGCTTGGAGCTCCTACAATGAGCAGTTCTTC. The genes are TRBV29-1 and TRBJ2-1; D uncertain. Between the trimmed V and J ends, which lost 4 bases and 0 bases, there was a span of 10 bases. The CDR3 contains 14 residues. CDR1 SQVTM and CDR2 ANQGSEA come from the germline V gene.

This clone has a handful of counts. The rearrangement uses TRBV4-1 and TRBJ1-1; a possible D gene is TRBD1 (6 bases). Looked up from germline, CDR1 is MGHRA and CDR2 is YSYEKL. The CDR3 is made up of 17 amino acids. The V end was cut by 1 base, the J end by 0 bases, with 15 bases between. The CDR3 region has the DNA TGCGCCAGCAGCCAAGGGGACACCGCAGGCGTGAACACTGAAGCTTTCTTT. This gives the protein CASSQGDTAGVNTEAFF.

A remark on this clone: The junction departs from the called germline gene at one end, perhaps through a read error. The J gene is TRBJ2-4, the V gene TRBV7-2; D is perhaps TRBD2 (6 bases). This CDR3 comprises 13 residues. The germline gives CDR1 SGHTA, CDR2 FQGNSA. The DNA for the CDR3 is TGTGCCAGCAGCCCCTTGTCAAATTCGGGGGTGGACTTC. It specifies CASSPLSNSGVDF.

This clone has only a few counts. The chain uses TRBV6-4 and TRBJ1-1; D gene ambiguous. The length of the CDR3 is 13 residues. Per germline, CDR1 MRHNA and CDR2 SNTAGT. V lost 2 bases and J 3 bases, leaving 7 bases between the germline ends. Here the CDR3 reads CASSDEVDTEAFF. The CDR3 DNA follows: TGTGCCAGCAGTGACGAGGTGGACACTGAAGCTTTCTTT.

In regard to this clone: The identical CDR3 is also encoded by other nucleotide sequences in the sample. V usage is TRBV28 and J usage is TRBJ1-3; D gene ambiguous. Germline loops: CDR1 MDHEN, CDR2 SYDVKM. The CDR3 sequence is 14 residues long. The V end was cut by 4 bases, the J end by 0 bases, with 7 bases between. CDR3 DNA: TGTGCCAGCAGTTCAGGCCACTCTGGAAACACCATATATTTT. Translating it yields CASSSGHSGNTIYF.

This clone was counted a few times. Here the CDR3 reads CASSPQDYGAETQYF. The DNA for the CDR3 is TGTGCCAGCAGCCCGCAGGACTATGGGGCAGAGACCCAGTACTTC. The chain combines TRBV11-2 with TRBJ2-5; D may be TRBD2 (6 bases). CDR1 and CDR2 (germline): SGHAT, FQNNGV. This CDR3 contains 15 residues. V was shortened by 5 bases and J by 4 bases, with 17 bases between the two germline ends.

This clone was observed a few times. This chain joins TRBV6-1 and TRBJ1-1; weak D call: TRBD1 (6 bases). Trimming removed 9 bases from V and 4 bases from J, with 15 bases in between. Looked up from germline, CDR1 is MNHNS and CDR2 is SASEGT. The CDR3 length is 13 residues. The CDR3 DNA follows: TGTGCCAGTAACAGGGATTGGATCACTGAAGCTTTCTTT. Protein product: CASNRDWITEAFF.

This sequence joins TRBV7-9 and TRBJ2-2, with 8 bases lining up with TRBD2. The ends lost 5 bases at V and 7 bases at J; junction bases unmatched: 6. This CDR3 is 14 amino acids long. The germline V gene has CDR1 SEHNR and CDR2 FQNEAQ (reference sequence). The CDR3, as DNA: TGTGCCAGCAGCCCCTCCGGGACTAGCGGGGAGCTGTTTTTT. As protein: CASSPSGTSGELFF.

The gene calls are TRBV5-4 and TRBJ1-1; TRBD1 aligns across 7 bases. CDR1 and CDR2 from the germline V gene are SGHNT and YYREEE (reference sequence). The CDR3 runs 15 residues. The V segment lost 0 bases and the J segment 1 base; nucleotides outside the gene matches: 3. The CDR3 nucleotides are TGTGCCAGCAGCTTGGACAGGACAGGGAACACTGAAGCTTTCTTT. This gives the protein CASSLDRTGNTEAFF.

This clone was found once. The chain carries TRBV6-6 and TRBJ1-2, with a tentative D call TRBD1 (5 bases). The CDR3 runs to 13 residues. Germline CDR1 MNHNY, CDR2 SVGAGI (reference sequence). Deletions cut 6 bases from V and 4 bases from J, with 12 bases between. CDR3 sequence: CASSYQGSYGYTF. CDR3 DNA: TGTGCCAGCAGCTATCAGGGAAGCTATGGCTACACCTTC.

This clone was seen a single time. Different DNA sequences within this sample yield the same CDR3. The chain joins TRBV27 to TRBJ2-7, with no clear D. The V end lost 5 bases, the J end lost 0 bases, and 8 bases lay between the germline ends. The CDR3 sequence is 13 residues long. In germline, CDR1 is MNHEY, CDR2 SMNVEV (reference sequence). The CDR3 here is CASSLASSYEQYF. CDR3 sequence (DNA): TGTGCCAGCAGTCTGGCCAGCTCCTACGAGCAGTACTTC.

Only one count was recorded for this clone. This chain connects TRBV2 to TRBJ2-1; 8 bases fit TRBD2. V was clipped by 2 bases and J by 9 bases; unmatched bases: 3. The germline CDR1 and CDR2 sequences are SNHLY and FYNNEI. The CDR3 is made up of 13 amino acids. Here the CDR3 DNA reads TGTGCCAGCAGTGAAACTAGCGGTTCTGAGCAGTTCTTC. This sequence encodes CASSETSGSEQFF.